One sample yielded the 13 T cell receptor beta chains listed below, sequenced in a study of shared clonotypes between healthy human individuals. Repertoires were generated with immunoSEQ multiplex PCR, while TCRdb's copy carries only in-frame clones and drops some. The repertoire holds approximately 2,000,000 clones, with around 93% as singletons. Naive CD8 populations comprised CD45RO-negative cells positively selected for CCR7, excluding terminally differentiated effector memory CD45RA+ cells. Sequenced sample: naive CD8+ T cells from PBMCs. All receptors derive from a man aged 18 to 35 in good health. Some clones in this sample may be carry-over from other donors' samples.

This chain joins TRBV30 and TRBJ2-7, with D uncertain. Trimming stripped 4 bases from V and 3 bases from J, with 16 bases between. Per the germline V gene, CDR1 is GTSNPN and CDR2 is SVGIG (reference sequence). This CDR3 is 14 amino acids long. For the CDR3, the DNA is TGTGCCTGGAATGGTGGTGGGGTTAGCTACGAGCAGTACTTC. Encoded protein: CAWNGGGVSYEQYF.

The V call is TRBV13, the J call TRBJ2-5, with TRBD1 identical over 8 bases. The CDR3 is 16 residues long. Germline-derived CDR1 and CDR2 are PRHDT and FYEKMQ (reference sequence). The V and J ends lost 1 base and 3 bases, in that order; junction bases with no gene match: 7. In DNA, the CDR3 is TGTGCCAGCAGCTTAGCAGGGGGCGCGTTGAAAGAGACCCAGTACTTC. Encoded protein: CASSLAGGALKETQYF.

The CDR3, as DNA: TGTGCCAGCAGTTTATGCGAGGAGGATTGTGAGCAGTTCTTC. Encoded protein: CASSLCEEDCEQFF. The chain is built from TRBV28 and TRBJ2-1, with TRBD2 as a possible D gene (5 bases). CDR1 MDHEN and CDR2 SYDVKM come from the germline V gene. V lost 0 bases and J 9 bases, leaving 12 bases between the germline ends. The CDR3 runs to 14 residues.

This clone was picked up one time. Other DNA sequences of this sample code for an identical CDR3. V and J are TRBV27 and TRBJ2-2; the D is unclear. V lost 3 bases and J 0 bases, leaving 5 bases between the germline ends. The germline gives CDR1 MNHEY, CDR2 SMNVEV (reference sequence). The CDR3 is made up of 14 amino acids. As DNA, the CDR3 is TGTGCCAGCAGTTTCGGGTCGAACACCGGGGAGCTGTTTTTT. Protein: CASSFGSNTGELFF.

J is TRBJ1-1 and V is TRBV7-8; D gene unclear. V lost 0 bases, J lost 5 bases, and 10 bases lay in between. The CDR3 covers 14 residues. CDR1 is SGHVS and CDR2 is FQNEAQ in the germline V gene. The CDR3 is CASSLAGLRTEAFF. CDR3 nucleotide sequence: TGTGCCAGCAGCTTAGCGGGTCTCCGAACTGAAGCTTTCTTT.

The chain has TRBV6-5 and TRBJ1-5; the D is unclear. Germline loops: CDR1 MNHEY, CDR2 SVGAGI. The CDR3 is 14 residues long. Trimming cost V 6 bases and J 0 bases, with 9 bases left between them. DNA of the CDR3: TGTGCCAGCAGCCCAGAATATAGCAATCAGCCCCAGCATTTT. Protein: CASSPEYSNQPQHF.

The CDR3 DNA is TGTGCCAGCACAGCCGGGACAGTAAGTACTGAAGCTTTCTTT. Translation: CASTAGTVSTEAFF. The rearrangement joins TRBV6-1 to TRBJ1-1; 7 bases fit TRBD1. CDR3 length equals 14 residues. The V gene's germline CDR1 is MNHNS and CDR2 SASEGT. V gave up 7 bases and J gave up 5 bases; unmatched junction bases: 10.

In DNA, the CDR3 is TGTGCCAGCAGTGAAGAGGAGTTTCGGGGGGAGACCCAGTACTTC. Its protein is CASSEEEFRGETQYF. J is TRBJ2-5 and V is TRBV6-1; D perhaps matches TRBD2 (6 bases). Trimming removed 1 base at V and 5 bases at J, with 14 bases between. The CDR3 extends over 15 amino acids. Looked up from germline, CDR1 is MNHNS and CDR2 is SASEGT.

CDR3 sequence: CASSLLAGVHDEQFF. The CDR3, as DNA: TGTGCCAGCTCACTCCTAGCGGGAGTCCACGATGAGCAGTTCTTC. The genes are TRBV18 and TRBJ2-1, with TRBD2 identical over 10 bases. Trimming took 4 bases from V and 8 from J; bases not matched to a gene: 8. CDR1 is KGHSH, CDR2 LQKENI, per germline. The CDR3 has 15 amino acids.

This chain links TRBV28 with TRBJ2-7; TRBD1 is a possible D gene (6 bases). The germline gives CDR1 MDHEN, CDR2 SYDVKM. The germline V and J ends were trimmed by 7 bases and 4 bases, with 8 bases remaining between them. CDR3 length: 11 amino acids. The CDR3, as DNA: TGTGCCAGCACGGACAGTTACGAGCAGTACTTC. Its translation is CASTDSYEQYF. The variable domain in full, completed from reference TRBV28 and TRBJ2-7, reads DVKVTQSSRYLVKRTGEKVFLECVQDMDHENMFWYRQDPGLGLRLIYFSYDVKMKEKGDIPEGYSVSREKKERFSLILESASTNQTSMYLCASTDSYEQYFGPGTRLTVT.

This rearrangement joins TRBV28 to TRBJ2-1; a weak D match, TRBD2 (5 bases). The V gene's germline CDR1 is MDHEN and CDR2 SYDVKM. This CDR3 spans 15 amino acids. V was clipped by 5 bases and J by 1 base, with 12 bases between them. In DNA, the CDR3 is TGTGCCAGCAGTGTGAGGGTCTCATCCTACAATGAGCAGTTCTTC. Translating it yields CASSVRVSSYNEQFF.

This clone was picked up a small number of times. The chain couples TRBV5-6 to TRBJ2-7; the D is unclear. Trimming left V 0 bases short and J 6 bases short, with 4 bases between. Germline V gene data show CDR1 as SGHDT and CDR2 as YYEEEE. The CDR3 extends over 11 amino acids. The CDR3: CASSLGFEQYF. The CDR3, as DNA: TGTGCCAGCAGCTTGGGGTTCGAGCAGTACTTC.

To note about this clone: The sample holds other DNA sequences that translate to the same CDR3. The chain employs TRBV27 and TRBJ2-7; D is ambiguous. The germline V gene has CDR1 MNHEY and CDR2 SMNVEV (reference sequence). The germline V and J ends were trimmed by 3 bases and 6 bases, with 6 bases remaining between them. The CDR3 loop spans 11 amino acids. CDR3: CASSFGSEQYF. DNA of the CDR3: TGTGCCAGCAGTTTTGGTTCCGAGCAGTACTTC.